The entry below describes one T cell receptor (beta chain). Its specific antigen is unknown. No much larger clone is present one base from it, and per-base qualities are unavailable. DNA from CEF-cultured naive and memory CD4+ T cells underwent immunoSEQ TCR-beta sequencing at survey level. In the paper's pipeline: Preprocessing removed nonproductive sequences and CDR3s not starting with C, not ending with F or W, or shorter than 7 amino acids. Antigen-specific clonotypes were called with the MANAFEST web app on the basis of expansion relative to the reference and to other culture wells. A clone counted as positive if significantly expanded in 2 of 3 replicate wells versus the reference culture at FDR below 0.05. A further requirement for positive clones was significant expansion compared with all other tandem wells, along with an odds ratio above 5. Cultured and uncultured naive and memory CD4+ repertoires were searched for previously identified spike- and CEF-reactive CDR3s. CDR3 homology was quantified as pairwise Levenshtein distance, calculated with the stringdist R package after three terminal residues were trimmed from each end. Here the immuneACCESS table is served through TCRdb, limited to in-frame sequences with V and J called. Missing clones are a known gap in these copies; in checked studies unresolved V genes cover under half, and the rest lacks a known reason. D and trimming come from the DNA, and the V and J calls and clone size come from that table. The sample includes 38,000 or so clones, with just under 85% observed a single time. Over 5% of the sample comes from the top ten.

Naive and memory CD4+ T cells were separated from cryopreserved PBMCs by CD4 enrichment followed by EasySep naive CD4+ T cell enrichment. For over nine days, sorted naive or memory CD4+ T cells (more than 85,000) were cultured at a 1:1 ratio with T cell-depleted PBMCs and CEF peptides. In general, triplicate replicate wells were used for every peptide culture condition. Ficoll-Paque PLUS gradient centrifugation was used to isolate PBMCs from leukapheresis product or whole blood. PBMCs were either cryopreserved at -140 degrees C or used fresh in the expansion assay. The QIAamp Micro DNA Kit was used to extract genomic DNA from the CD4+ T cells. V is cut by 0 bases and J by 2 bases, and the space between the germline ends is 8 bases. The CDR3 starts with the cysteine, ends with the phenylalanine, and has 14 residues. Of all the DNA, just the CDR3 is kept, 42 bases in frame from base 1. The germline V gene supplies CDR1 SGHRS and CDR2 YFSETQ.

The data were taken from a study of CD4 T cells in relation to SARS-CoV-2 and coronaviruses (dated by TCRdb to about 2021). For the study in its entirety: In the ViraFEST assay, PBMCs were cultured with antigen for roughly ten days, after which TCR beta CDR3s were sequenced to identify antigen-specific clonal expansions. Among the 12 convalescent patients, 8 males and 4 females were included, and two of the subjects were Hispanic. A median age of roughly 39 years, with a range of about 21 to 80 years, was recorded for the full convalescent cohort of over ten patients. A different TCR-beta assay, based on Illumina, was used to sequence expansion assays from other donors in the study. The Adaptive Biotechnologies TCR-sequencing kit was used for samples from three pre-COVID donors and for the naive versus memory experiments, whereas the other data were Illumina-based. The study assessed, at the TCR clonotype level, memory CD4+ T cell crossreactivity between SARS-CoV-2 and common cold coronavirus spike proteins. Patient-derived lymphoblastoid cell lines were used to map the HLA restriction of shared crossreactive spike epitopes. General findings and caveats noted by the study authors: Sequencing naive versus memory cells indicated that the assay picks up memory recall responses, not primary responses primed during culture. Crossreactivity analysis centred on spike protein, so crossreactivity against other viral proteins was not assessed. Pre-pandemic and post-infection samples were not both contributed by any donor, so tracing of the source of pre-existing responses was limited. Compared with monoreactive clones, crossreactive clones had significantly weaker SARS-CoV-2-driven expansion, a result consistent with antigenic imprinting. Small numbers of patients and of tested TCRs were a limitation of the study. In around three fifths of donors, memory CD4+ clonotypes turned up that crossrecognized SARS-CoV-2 and at least one common cold coronavirus spike.

This sequence uses TRBV5-1 and TRBJ2-5; TRBD1 might be the D gene, on 5 matching bases. The sequence derives from an adult with COVID-19. Sequenced material: naive CD4+ T cells from PBMCs, cultured in vitro. This sample's cell subset or site label indicates: naive CD4+ T cells isolated by negative enrichment. The CDR3 corresponds to CASSLGQSQETQYF. In nucleotide form, the sequence is TGCGCCAGCAGCTTGGGACAGAGTCAAGAGACCCAGTACTTC.